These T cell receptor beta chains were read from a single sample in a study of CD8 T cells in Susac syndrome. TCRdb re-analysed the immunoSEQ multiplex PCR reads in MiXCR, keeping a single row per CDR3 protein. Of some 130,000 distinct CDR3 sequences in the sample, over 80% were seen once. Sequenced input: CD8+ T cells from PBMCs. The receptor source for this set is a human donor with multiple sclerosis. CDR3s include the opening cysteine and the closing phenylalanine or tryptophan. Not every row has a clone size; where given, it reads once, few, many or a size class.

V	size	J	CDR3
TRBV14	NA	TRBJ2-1	CASNSGLRPYNEQFF
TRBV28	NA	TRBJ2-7	CASSFHRDVSYEQYF
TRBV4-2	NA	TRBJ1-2	CASSRGQRPPPYGYTF
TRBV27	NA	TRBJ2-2	CASSILMSGDGELFF
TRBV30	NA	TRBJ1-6	CAWSVMDNSPLHF
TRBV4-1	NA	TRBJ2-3	CASSQDTAGGTDTQYF
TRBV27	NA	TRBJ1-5	CASTRVGGNQPQHF
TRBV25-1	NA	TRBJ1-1	CASRSYMSPQKAFF
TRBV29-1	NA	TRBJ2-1	CSGLADYNEQFF
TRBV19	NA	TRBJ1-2	CASSTGGSPGYTF
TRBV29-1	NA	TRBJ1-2	CSVEDRGFYGYTF
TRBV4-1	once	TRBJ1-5	CASSLQTGYQPQHF
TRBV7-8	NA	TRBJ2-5	CASSLRGGPQETQYF
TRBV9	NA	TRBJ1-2	CASSVDDGGTYGYTF
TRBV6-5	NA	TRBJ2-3	CASSDDQGRDTQYF
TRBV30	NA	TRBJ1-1	CAQEGAEAFF
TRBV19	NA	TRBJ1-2	CASSLDGYGYTF
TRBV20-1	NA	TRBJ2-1	CSARALADYNEQFF
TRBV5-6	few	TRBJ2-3	CASSLEAGGTDTQYF
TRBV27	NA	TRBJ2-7	CASSLQFAYEQYF
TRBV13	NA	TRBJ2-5	CASSGTRGETQYF
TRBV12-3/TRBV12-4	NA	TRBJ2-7	CASSPGRGGSYEQYF
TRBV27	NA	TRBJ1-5	CASGMTGAGQPQHF
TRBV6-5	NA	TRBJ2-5	CASSYSEPVQETQYF
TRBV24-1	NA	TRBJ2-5	CATSEGSEETQYF
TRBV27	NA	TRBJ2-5	CASRGTGGETQYF
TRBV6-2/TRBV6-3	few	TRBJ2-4	CASSSETGAKNIQYF
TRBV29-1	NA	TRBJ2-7	CSVVPWTGENEQYF
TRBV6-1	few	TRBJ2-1	CASSMNPGHREF
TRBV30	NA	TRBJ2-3	CAWSDGGLAGATDTQYF
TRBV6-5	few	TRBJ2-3	CASSHRETADTQYF
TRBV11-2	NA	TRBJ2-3	CASSSGQGRDKDTQYF
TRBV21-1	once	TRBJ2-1	CASSAKARGTSGRGQFF
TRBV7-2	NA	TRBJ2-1	CASSSLTSGYNEQFF
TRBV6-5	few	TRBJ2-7	CASSWGRGSYEQYF
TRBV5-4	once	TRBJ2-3	CASSSWTQDTQYF
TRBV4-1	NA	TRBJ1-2	CASSPGTGGLFLYGYTF
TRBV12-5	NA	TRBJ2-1	CASAMGLAGPYNEQFF
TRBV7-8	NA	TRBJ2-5	CASSPVVGLGSETQYF
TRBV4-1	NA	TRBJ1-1	CASSQAKDSGEAFF